The entry below gives a single TCR beta chain sequence along with its context. The sample originates from a study of blood T cell repertoires in COVID-19. Study-wide background: From T cells, B-cell-depleted T cells, or PBMCs came the material, which was cDNA or gDNA.

V was shortened by 5 bases and J by 0 bases, with 10 bases between the two germline ends. CDR1 and CDR2 (germline): KGHDR, SFDVKD. The CDR3 has 15 residues. Original data processing: Counts of nucleated cells, estimated from reference gene primer amplification, were obtained. Assay: immunoSEQ multiplex PCR; the TCRdb copy retains only in-frame clones and omits some. V and J calls and clone size are as listed in that table; D and trimming were resolved from the DNA. The sample yields tens of thousands of clones, 92% seen once. This chain joins TRBV24-1 and TRBJ2-1; maybe TRBD2 (5 bases). The origin of this receptor is a human donor in a cohort sampled during active COVID-19. Sample: peripheral blood. The CDR3 DNA follows: TGTGCCACCAGTGCCATGGGGAGCTCCTACAATGAGCAGTTCTTC. Translating it yields CATSAMGSSYNEQFF.